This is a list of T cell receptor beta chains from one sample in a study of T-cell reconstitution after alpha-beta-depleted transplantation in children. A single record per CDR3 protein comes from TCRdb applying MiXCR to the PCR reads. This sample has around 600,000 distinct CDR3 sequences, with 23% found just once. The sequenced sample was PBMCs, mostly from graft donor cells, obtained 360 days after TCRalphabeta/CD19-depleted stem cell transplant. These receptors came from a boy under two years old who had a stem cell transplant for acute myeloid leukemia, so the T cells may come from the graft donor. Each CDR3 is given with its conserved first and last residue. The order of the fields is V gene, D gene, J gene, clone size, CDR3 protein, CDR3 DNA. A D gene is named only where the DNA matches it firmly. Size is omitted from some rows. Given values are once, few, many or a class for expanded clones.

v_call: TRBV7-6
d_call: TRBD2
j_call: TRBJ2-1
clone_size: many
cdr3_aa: CASSFPPGGNNEQFF
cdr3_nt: TGTGCCAGCAGCTTTCCCCCCGGGGGGAACAATGAGCAGTTCTTC

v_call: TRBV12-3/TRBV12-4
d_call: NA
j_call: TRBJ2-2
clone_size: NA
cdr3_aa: CASSFRVRTGELFF
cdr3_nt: TGTGCCAGCAGTTTCAGGGTTAGAACCGGGGAGCTGTTTTTT

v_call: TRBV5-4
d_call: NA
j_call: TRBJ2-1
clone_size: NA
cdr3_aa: CASSPINYHEQFF
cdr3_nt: TGTGCCAGCAGCCCTATAAATTACCATGAGCAGTTCTTC

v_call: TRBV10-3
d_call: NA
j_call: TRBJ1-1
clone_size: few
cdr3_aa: CATSLGRGLGMNTEAFF
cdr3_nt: TGTGCCACTTCACTCGGGAGGGGTTTAGGGATGAACACTGAAGCTTTCTTT

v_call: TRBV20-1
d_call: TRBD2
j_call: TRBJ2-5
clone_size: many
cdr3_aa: CSATPLAGSVETQYF
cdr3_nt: TGCAGTGCTACCCCGCTAGCGGGAAGTGTGGAGACCCAGTACTTC

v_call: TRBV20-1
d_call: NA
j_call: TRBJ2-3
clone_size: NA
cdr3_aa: CSAPASRDTDTQYF
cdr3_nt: TGCAGTGCTCCGGCGTCGCGGGACACAGATACGCAGTATTTT

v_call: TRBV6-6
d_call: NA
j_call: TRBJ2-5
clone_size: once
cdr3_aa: CASGGAEETQYF
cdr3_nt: TGTGCCAGCGGGGGGGCAGAGGAGACCCAGTACTTC

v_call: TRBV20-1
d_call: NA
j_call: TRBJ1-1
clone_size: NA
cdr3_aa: CRVSGERATEAFF
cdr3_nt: TGCAGAGTAAGCGGGGAGCGTGCCACTGAAGCTTTCTTT

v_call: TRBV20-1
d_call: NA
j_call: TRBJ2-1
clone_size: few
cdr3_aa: CSAMHSTGGGAVVGYNEQFF
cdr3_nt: TGCAGTGCTATGCACAGTACAGGTGGGGGCGCGGTAGTGGGCTACAATGAGCAGTTCTTC

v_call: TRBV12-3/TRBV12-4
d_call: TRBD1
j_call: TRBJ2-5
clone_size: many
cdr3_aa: CASSPDRERETQYF
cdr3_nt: TGTGCCAGCAGCCCCGACAGGGAACGCGAGACCCAGTACTTC

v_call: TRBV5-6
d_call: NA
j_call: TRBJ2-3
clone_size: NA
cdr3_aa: CASSFLMGLRVEDTQYF
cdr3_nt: TGTGCCAGCAGCTTTCTGATGGGACTCAGAGTTGAGGATACGCAGTATTTT

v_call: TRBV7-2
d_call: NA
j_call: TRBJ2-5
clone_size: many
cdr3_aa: CASSLEPGAWETQYF
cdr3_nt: TGTGCCAGCAGCTTAGAGCCGGGGGCTTGGGAGACCCAGTACTTC

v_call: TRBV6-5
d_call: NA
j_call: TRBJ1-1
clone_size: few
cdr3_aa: CASSYVPMNTEAFF
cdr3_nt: TGTGCCAGCAGTTACGTCCCCATGAACACTGAAGCTTTCTTT

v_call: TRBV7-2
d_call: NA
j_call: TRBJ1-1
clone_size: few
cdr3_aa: CASSFSIGVNTEAFF
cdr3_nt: TGTGCCAGCAGCTTTTCAATAGGGGTGAACACTGAAGCTTTCTTT

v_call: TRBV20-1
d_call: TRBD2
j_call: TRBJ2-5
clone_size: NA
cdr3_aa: CSARDEASGGQETQYF
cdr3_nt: TGCAGTGCTAGAGATGAGGCTAGCGGGGGCCAAGAGACCCAGTACTTC

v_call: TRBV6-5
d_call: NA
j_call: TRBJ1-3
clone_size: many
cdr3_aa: CASRPDSFSGNTIYF
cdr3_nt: TGTGCCAGCAGACCGGACAGCTTCTCTGGAAACACCATATATTTT

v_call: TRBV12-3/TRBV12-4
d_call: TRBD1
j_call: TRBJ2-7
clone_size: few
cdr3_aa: CASSPGTGEGYEQYF
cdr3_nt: TGTGCCAGCAGTCCGGGGACAGGGGAAGGCTACGAGCAGTACTTC

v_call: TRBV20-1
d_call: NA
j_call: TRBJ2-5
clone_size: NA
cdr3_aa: CSAWAPWAPETQYF
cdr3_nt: TGCAGTGCCTGGGCACCCTGGGCCCCTGAGACCCAGTACTTC

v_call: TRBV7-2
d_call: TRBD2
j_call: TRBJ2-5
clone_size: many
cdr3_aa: CASSFRSGGPWETQYF
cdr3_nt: TGTGCCAGCAGCTTCCGTAGCGGGGGGCCATGGGAGACCCAGTACTTC

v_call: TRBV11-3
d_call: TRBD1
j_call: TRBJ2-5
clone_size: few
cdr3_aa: CASSSWDREETQYF
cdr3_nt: TGTGCCAGCAGCTCGTGGGACAGGGAAGAGACCCAGTACTTC

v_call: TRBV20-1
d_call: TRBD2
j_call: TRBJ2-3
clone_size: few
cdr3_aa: CSATRGGLHTDTQYF
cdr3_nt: TGCAGTGCTACCCGGGGGGGCCTGCACACAGATACGCAGTATTTT

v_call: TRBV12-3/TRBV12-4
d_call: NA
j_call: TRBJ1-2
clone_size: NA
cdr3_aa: CASSPRSQGGYTF
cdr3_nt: TGTGCCAGCAGTCCACGGTCTCAAGGGGGCTACACCTTC

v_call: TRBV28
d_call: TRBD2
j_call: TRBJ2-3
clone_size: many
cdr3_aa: CASSFRLAGGQSTDTQYF
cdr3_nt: TGTGCCAGCAGTTTCCGACTAGCGGGGGGCCAATCCACAGATACGCAGTATTTT

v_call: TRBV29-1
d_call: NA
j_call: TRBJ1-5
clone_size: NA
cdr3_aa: CSVSRGANQPQHF
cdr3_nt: TGCAGCGTGTCCCGGGGGGCGAATCAGCCCCAGCATTTT

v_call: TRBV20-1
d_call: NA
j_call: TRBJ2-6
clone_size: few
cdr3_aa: CSARPTGFLKAGTNVLTF
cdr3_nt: TGCAGTGCACGGCCCACAGGGTTTCTCAAGGCTGGGACCAACGTCCTGACTTTC

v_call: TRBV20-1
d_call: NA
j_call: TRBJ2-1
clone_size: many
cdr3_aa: CSARDLGGQGVLEQFF
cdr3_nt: TGCAGTGCTAGAGATCTAGGGGGACAAGGGGTCCTCGAGCAGTTCTTC

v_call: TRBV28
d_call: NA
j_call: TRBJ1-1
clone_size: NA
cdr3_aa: CASSLIGRGLNTEAFF
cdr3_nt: TGTGCCAGCAGTTTGATAGGCAGGGGCCTGAACACTGAAGCTTTCTTT

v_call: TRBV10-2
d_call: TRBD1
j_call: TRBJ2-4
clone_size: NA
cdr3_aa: CASSESGQGNIQYF
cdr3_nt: TGCGCCAGCAGTGAGTCCGGACAGGGGAACATTCAGTACTTC

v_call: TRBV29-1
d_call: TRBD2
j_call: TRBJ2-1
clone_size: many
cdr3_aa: CSVAQGERGINEQFF
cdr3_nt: TGCAGCGTCGCCCAGGGCGAGCGGGGTATAAATGAGCAGTTCTTC

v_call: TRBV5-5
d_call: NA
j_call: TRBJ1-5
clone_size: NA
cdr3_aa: CASSLVASHSNQPQHF
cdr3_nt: TGTGCCAGCAGCTTGGTTGCTTCACATAGCAATCAGCCCCAGCATTTT

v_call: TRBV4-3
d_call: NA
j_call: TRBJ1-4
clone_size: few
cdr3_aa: CASSQGPGAGEKLFF
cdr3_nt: TGCGCCAGCAGCCAAGGTCCGGGGGCTGGTGAAAAACTGTTTTTT

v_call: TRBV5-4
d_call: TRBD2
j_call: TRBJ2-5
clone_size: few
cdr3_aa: CASSLAGRVGEETQYF
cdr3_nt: TGTGCCAGCAGCCTGGCGGGGAGGGTGGGAGAAGAGACCCAGTACTTC

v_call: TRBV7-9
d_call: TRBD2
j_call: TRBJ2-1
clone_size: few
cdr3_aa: CASTISGGRNEQFF
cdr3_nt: TGTGCCAGCACCATTAGCGGGGGGCGCAATGAGCAGTTCTTC

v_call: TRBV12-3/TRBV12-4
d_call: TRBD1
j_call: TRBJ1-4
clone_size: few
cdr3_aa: CASIRTGSEKLFF
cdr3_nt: TGTGCCAGCATCAGGACAGGGTCGGAAAAACTGTTTTTT

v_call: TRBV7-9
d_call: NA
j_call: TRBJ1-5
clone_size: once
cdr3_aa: CASSFDEQPQHF
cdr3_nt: TGTGCCAGCAGCTTCGATGAACAGCCCCAGCATTTT

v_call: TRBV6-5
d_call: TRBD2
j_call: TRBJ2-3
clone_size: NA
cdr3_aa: CASSYTLAGDATDTQYF
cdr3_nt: TGTGCCAGCAGTTACACACTAGCGGGGGATGCCACAGATACGCAGTATTTT

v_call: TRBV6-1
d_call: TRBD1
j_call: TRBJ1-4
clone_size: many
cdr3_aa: CASSEATGQGDEKLFF
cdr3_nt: TGTGCCAGCAGTGAAGCCACCGGACAGGGGGATGAAAAACTGTTTTTT

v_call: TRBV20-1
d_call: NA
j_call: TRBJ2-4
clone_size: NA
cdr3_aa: CSARDYGGAKNIQYF
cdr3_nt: TGCAGTGCCCGAGATTACGGTGGAGCCAAAAACATTCAGTACTTC

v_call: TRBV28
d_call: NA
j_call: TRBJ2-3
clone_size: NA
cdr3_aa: CASSFGHITDTQYF
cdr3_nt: TGTGCCAGCAGTTTCGGACACATCACAGATACGCAGTATTTT

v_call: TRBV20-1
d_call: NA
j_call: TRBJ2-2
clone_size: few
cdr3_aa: CSARPEGGGGELFF
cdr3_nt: TGCAGTGCTAGACCAGAAGGGGGTGGCGGGGAGCTGTTTTTT

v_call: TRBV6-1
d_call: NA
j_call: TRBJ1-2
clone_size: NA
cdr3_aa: CASGSGGYYGYTF
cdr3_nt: TGTGCCAGCGGGAGCGGCGGGTATTATGGCTACACCTTC

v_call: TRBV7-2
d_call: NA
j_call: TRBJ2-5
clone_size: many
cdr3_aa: CASSISKDTQYF
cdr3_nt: TGTGCCAGCAGCATCAGCAAAGATACCCAGTACTTC

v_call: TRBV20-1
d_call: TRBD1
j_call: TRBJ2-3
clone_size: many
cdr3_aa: CSARTDRGTDTQYF
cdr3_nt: TGCAGTGCTAGGACAGACAGGGGGACAGATACGCAGTATTTT

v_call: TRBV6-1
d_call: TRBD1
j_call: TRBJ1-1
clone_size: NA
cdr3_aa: CASSGTGRTEAFF
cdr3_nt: TGTGCCAGCAGTGGGACAGGGAGGACTGAAGCTTTCTTT

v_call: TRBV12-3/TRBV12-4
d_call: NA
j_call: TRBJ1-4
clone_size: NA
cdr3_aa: CASSFTRGADEKLFF
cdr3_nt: TGTGCCAGCAGTTTTACGAGAGGGGCTGATGAAAAACTGTTTTTT

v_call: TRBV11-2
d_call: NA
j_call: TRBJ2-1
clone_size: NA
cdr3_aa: CASSLDLPPNEQFF
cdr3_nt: TGTGCCAGCAGCTTAGATCTGCCACCGAATGAGCAGTTCTTC

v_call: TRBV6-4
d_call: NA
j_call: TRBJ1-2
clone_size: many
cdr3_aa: CASSEFPTRKYYGYTF
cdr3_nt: TGTGCCAGCAGTGAATTCCCTACCCGAAAGTACTATGGCTACACCTTC

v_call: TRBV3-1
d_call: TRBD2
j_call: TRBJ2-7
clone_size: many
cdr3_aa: CASRPTSGGYEQYF
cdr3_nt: TGTGCCAGCCGTCCGACTAGCGGTGGTTACGAGCAGTACTTC

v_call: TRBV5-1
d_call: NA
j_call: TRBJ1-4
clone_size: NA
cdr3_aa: CASSTQGEKLFF
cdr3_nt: TGCGCCAGCAGCACACAGGGTGAAAAACTGTTTTTT

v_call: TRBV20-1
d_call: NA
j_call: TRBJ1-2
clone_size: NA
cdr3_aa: CSAPLTGHYGYTF
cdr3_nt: TGCAGTGCTCCCTTAACAGGGCACTATGGCTACACCTTC

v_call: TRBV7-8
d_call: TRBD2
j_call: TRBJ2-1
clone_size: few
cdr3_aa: CASSLGTGGYYNEQFF
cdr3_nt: TGTGCCAGCAGCTTAGGGACGGGGGGGTATTACAATGAGCAGTTCTTC

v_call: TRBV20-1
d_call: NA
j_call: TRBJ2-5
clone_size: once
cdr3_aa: CCAPYEDYRRETQYF
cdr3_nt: TGCTGTGCTCCCTATGAGGACTACCGGAGAGAGACCCAGTACTTC

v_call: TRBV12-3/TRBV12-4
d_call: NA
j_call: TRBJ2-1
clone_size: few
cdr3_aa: CASKQGAEQFF
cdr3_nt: TGTGCCAGCAAACAGGGCGCAGAGCAGTTCTTC

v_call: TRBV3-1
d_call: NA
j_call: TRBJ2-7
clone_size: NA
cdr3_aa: CASSQFQGGYYEQYF
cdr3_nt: TGTGCCAGCAGCCAGTTCCAGGGGGGCTACTACGAGCAGTACTTC

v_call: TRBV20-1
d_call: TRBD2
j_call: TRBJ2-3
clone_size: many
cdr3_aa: CSASPSGVNTDTQYF
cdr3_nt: TGCAGTGCTAGTCCCAGCGGGGTGAACACAGATACGCAGTATTTT